Presented here are 31 T cell receptor beta chains from one specimen sequenced in a study of blood T cell repertoires in COVID-19. Some clones are missing from TCRdb's copy, which holds only in-frame ones; the method was immunoSEQ multiplex PCR. The table shows some 80,000 clones, with roughly 78% occurring only once. Input material: peripheral blood. These receptors were collected from a man in his sixties with COVID-19, enrolled during active disease.

The CDR3 DNA reads TGTGCCAGCAGCCAAGGGCACAGGGCGTTCAACACTGAAGCTTTCTTT. This encodes CASSQGHRAFNTEAFF. The chain carries TRBV4-2 and TRBJ1-1; D possibly corresponds to TRBD1 (6 bases). The CDR3 sequence is 16 residues long. The germline gives CDR1 LGHNA, CDR2 YNFKEQ. V shed 1 base and J shed 2 bases, with 14 bases lying between them.

The rearrangement uses TRBV4-3 and TRBJ2-5, with 12 bases fitting TRBD2. The CDR3 totals 15 residues. The germline CDR1 and CDR2 sequences are LGHNA and YSLEER. With 1 base clipped from V and 5 bases from J, the junction kept 2 bases outside the gene matches. Here the CDR3 DNA reads TGCGCCAGCAGCCAAGGACTAGCGGGAGAGGAGACCCAGTACTTC. This sequence encodes CASSQGLAGEETQYF.

The chain links TRBV9 to TRBJ1-1, with D unresolved. The length of the CDR3 is 13 residues. The V end lost 1 base, the J end lost 2 bases, and 6 bases lay between the germline ends. Germline CDR1 SGDLS, CDR2 YYNGEE. CDR3 bases: TGTGCCAGCAGCGTATCAGTAAACACTGAAGCTTTCTTT. Amino acid sequence: CASSVSVNTEAFF.

J is TRBJ1-4 and V is TRBV7-9; 8 positions agree with TRBD1. Germline-derived CDR1 and CDR2 are SEHNR and FQNEAQ (reference sequence). The CDR3 totals 16 residues. V gave up 3 bases and J gave up 3 bases; unmatched junction bases: 6. CDR3 sequence: CASSFGQGGSNEKLFF. The CDR3 nucleotides read TGTGCCAGCAGCTTTGGACAGGGAGGTTCTAATGAAAAACTGTTTTTT. Combining the CDR3 with reference TRBV7-9 and TRBJ1-4 gives the whole variable domain DTGVSQNPRHKITKRGQNVTFRCDPISEHNRLYWYRQTLGQGPEFLTYFQNEAQLEKSRLLSDRFSAERPKGSFSTLEIQRTEQGDSAMYLCASSFGQGGSNEKLFFGSGTQLSVL.

V is TRBV7-6 and J is TRBJ1-2, with 7 nucleotides matching TRBD1. CDR1 and CDR2 (germline): SGHVS, FNYEAQ. The V gene end was trimmed by 5 bases and the J gene end by 0 bases; junction bases not matched to a gene: 6. This CDR3 contains 15 residues. The CDR3 DNA reads as TGTGCCAGCAGCCCAACAGGGGAGTCTAACTATGGCTACACCTTC. Translation: CASSPTGESNYGYTF.

The chain couples TRBV7-6 to TRBJ2-3, with D perhaps matching TRBD1 (5 bases). Germline V gene lookup returns CDR1 SGHVS and CDR2 FNYEAQ. With 8 bases removed from V and 0 bases from J, the gap between germline ends came to 18 bases. The length of the CDR3 is 16 residues. CDR3 sequence reads: CASGPTTVLSTDTQYF. The CDR3 region has the DNA TGTGCCAGCGGGCCAACGACAGTGCTAAGCACAGATACGCAGTATTTT. Full variable domain (missing parts from reference TRBV7-6 and TRBJ2-3): GAGVSQSPRYKVTKRGQDVALRCDPISGHVSLYWYRQALGQGPEFLTYFNYEAQQDKSGLPNDRFSAERPEGSISTLTIQRTEQRDSAMYRCASGPTTVLSTDTQYFGPGTRLTVL.

This sequence joins TRBV7-6 and TRBJ1-4; no clear D. The CDR3 spans 17 residues. V was shortened by 1 base and J by 0 bases, with 12 bases between the two germline ends. Germline V CDR1 and CDR2: SGHVS, FNYEAQ. In DNA, the CDR3 is TGTGCCAGCAGCTTAGTCATGTCGGGTCCAACTAATGAAAAACTGTTTTTT. It is translated as CASSLVMSGPTNEKLFF.

The chain couples TRBV6-1 to TRBJ1-6; D is perhaps TRBD1 (6 bases). The CDR3 extends over 15 amino acids. Per germline, CDR1 MNHNS and CDR2 SASEGT. V lost 2 bases and J 4 bases, leaving 9 bases between the germline ends. CDR3 DNA sequence: TGTGCCAGCAGTGAACTGACAGGATATAATTCACCCCTCCACTTT. Amino acid sequence: CASSELTGYNSPLHF.

CDR3 residues: CASSMEGAPGSPLHF. In DNA form, the CDR3 reads TGTGCCAGTAGTATGGAGGGGGCTCCGGGTTCACCCCTCCACTTT. The gene calls are TRBV19 and TRBJ1-6; 7 bases agree with TRBD1. V was clipped by 3 bases and J by 9 bases; unmatched bases: 8. The CDR3 consists of 15 residues. CDR1 is LNHDA and CDR2 is SQIVND in the germline V gene (reference sequence).

This clone was seen a few times. The CDR3 nucleotides are TGTGCCAGCTCAGCCAGACAGGACAATGAGCAGTTCTTC. Amino acid sequence: CASSARQDNEQFF. J is TRBJ2-1 and V is TRBV18, with D tentatively TRBD1 (6 bases). CDR1 is KGHSH, CDR2 LQKENI, per germline. With 5 bases removed from V and 5 bases from J, the gap between germline ends came to 10 bases. The CDR3 is 13 residues long.

This chain connects TRBV11-2 to TRBJ2-3; D is perhaps TRBD1 (5 bases). The CDR3 is 14 residues long. CDR1 SGHAT and CDR2 FQNNGV come from the germline V gene. V gave up 5 bases and J gave up 9 bases, with 18 bases separating them. DNA for the CDR3: TGTGCCAGCAGCCTGGGGCCATCCATGGGGACGCAGTATTTT. Translation: CASSLGPSMGTQYF.

The sample holds a few counts of this clone. V and J are TRBV11-3 and TRBJ2-1, with TRBD2 matching 12 bases. CDR1 is SGHNT, CDR2 YENEEA, per germline. Trimming at V came to 7 bases and at J to 5 bases, leaving 6 bases not matched to a gene. The CDR3 sequence is 15 residues long. CDR3 sequence (DNA): TGTGCCAGCACCCCAGGACTAGCGGGAAACAATGAGCAGTTCTTC. This codes for CASTPGLAGNNEQFF.

CDR3 sequence reads: CASSPGQGSRLGYTF. CDR3 DNA: TGTGCCAGCAGCCCGGGACAGGGGTCACGCCTCGGCTACACCTTC. V gene TRBV7-8 combines with J gene TRBJ1-2; 10 nucleotides agree with TRBD1. V was pared by 5 bases and J by 8 bases, with 11 bases of the junction left unmatched. The CDR3 spans 15 residues. Germline CDR1 reads SGHVS; CDR2 reads FQNEAQ.

The J gene is TRBJ1-2, the V gene TRBV5-1; 9 nucleotides match TRBD1. This CDR3 comprises 15 residues. J was trimmed by 7 bases and V by 0 bases; bases with no gene match: 7. CDR1 and CDR2 from the germline V gene are SGHRS and YFSETQ. CDR3 DNA sequence: TGCGCCAGCAGCTTGGGAGGACAGGGGATGGGTGGCTACACCTTC. This sequence encodes CASSLGGQGMGGYTF.

This clone is a singleton in its sample. The chain couples TRBV10-3 to TRBJ2-2; perhaps TRBD1 as D (6 bases). CDR1 and CDR2 (germline): ENHRY, SYGVKD. The CDR3 has 16 amino acids. Trimming cost V 11 bases and J 4 bases, with 23 bases left between them. CDR3 DNA sequence: TGTGCCTCCAGGGAGAGGGGGAGCAGCTCCACCGGGGAGCTGTTTTTT. Translated, it gives CASRERGSSSTGELFF.

The chain has TRBV18 and TRBJ1-4; no definite D call. Germline loops: CDR1 KGHSH, CDR2 LQKENI. Trimming pared 6 bases from V and 5 bases from J, leaving 22 bases between. This CDR3 comprises 17 residues. The CDR3 loop reads CASSLDAGLTVNEKLFF. The CDR3 region has the DNA TGTGCCAGCTCGCTGGACGCCGGACTAACCGTCAATGAAAAACTGTTTTTT.

The V gene is TRBV6-2 or TRBV6-3, the J gene TRBJ2-1; 8 bases agree with TRBD1. With V trimmed by 3 bases and J by 2 bases, 9 bases remained unmatched. Germline V CDR1 and CDR2: MNHEY, SVGEGT. CDR3 length equals 17 residues. Here the CDR3 reads CASSYIRGQVAYNEQFF. DNA of the CDR3: TGTGCCAGCAGTTATATCCGGGGACAGGTCGCCTACAATGAGCAGTTCTTC.

The chain has TRBV5-1 and TRBJ1-2, with unresolved D. V was cut by 4 bases and J by 4 bases, with 11 bases left in between. This CDR3 comprises 13 residues. CDR1 is SGHRS, CDR2 YFSETQ, per germline. The CDR3 loop is CASSTDGSYGYTF. The CDR3 DNA is TGCGCCAGCAGCACCGACGGGAGCTATGGCTACACCTTC.

In this sample, this clone turned up a few times. CDR3 in DNA: TGTGCCAGCGCAACAGGGGGCATTAAGGGCTACACCTTC. Protein sequence: CASATGGIKGYTF. The rearrangement joins TRBV25-1 to TRBJ1-2, with 9 nucleotides matching TRBD1. With V trimmed by 8 bases and J by 8 bases, 9 bases remained unmatched. The CDR3 is 13 amino acids. The germline V gene has CDR1 MGHDK and CDR2 SYGVNS.

This CDR3 reads CASSGGTGGNSPLHF. The CDR3 DNA is TGTGCCAGCAGCGGAGGGACAGGGGGGAATTCACCCCTCCACTTT. This sequence joins TRBV9 and TRBJ1-6, with TRBD1 matching 11 bases. Germline CDR1 reads SGDLS; CDR2 reads YYNGEE. J gave up 7 bases and V 3 bases, and 3 bases lay outside the gene matches. This CDR3 is 15 amino acids long.

This chain joins TRBV3-1 (or the pseudogene TRBV3-2) and TRBJ1-2; 10 positions match TRBD1. CDR3 length equals 14 residues. Germline CDR1 is LGHDT and CDR2 is YNNKEL (reference sequence). V shed 5 bases and J 7 bases; nucleotides not matched to a gene: 7. CDR3 sequence reads: CASSGKTGGSGYTF. In nucleotides, the CDR3 is TGTGCCAGCAGCGGGAAGACAGGGGGCTCTGGCTACACCTTC.

The chain combines TRBV5-1 with TRBJ1-5; a possible D gene is TRBD1 (5 bases). V lost 0 bases and J lost 7, with 17 bases in between. The CDR3 contains 16 residues. CDR1 and CDR2 from the germline V gene are SGHRS and YFSETQ. The CDR3 is CASSLGGRSASQPQHF. Here the CDR3 DNA reads TGCGCCAGCAGCTTGGGGGGCAGGTCGGCGAGCCAGCCCCAGCATTTT.

The V and J genes are TRBV12-5 and TRBJ2-1; the D gene is possibly TRBD2 (5 bases). Germline V gene data show CDR1 as LGHNT and CDR2 as FRNRAP. The V end was cut by 3 bases, the J end by 3 bases, with 18 bases between. The CDR3 is 17 amino acids. CDR3 amino acids: CASGLKLGLNYYNEQFF. The CDR3 coding sequence is TGTGCTAGTGGTTTAAAATTAGGACTGAATTACTACAATGAGCAGTTCTTC.

V gene TRBV7-2 combines with J gene TRBJ1-1; 8 positions agree with TRBD1. This CDR3 is built from 15 residues. The V gene's germline CDR1 is SGHTA and CDR2 FQGNSA. V shed 3 bases and J 4 bases; nucleotides not matched to a gene: 7. CDR3 in amino acids: CASSFADRVGTEAFF. DNA for the CDR3: TGTGCCAGCAGCTTCGCGGACAGGGTGGGCACTGAAGCTTTCTTT.

The chain is built from TRBV9 and TRBJ2-6; D is undetermined. The germline gives CDR1 SGDLS, CDR2 YYNGEE. V was trimmed by 0 bases and J by 0 bases, leaving 7 bases between them. The CDR3 covers 16 residues. The CDR3 DNA reads TGTGCCAGCAGCGTAGTTCCGGGCTCTGGGGCCAACGTCCTGACTTTC. Translated: CASSVVPGSGANVLTF.

The J gene is TRBJ2-7, the V gene TRBV6-6, with 8 bases fitting TRBD1. CDR1 is MNHNY, CDR2 SVGAGI, per germline (reference sequence). The CDR3 is made up of 14 amino acids. With 6 bases clipped from V and 3 bases from J, the junction kept 7 bases outside the gene matches. The CDR3: CASRPRDRLYEQYF. The CDR3 region has the DNA TGTGCCAGCAGACCCCGGGACAGGCTCTACGAGCAGTACTTC.

The rearrangement joins TRBV11-2 to TRBJ2-3, with unresolved D. The germline V gene has CDR1 SGHAT and CDR2 FQNNGV. Deletions cut 2 bases from V and 2 bases from J, with 17 bases between. The CDR3 totals 17 residues. CDR3 in DNA: TGTGCCAGCAGCTTATCGGTCCTTGTTGATTACACAGATACGCAGTATTTT. The encoded protein is CASSLSVLVDYTDTQYF.

The genes are TRBV7-3 and TRBJ2-6; D is unclear. Per germline, CDR1 SGHTA and CDR2 FQGTGA. V was trimmed by 2 bases and J by 4 bases, leaving 6 bases between them. CDR3 length: 14 residues. DNA for the CDR3: TGTGCCAGCAGCTTATACAGAGGGGCCAACGTCCTGACTTTC. Residues: CASSLYRGANVLTF.

This chain connects TRBV21-1 to TRBJ1-3; no check of the table's D call, TRBD1, against the DNA was made. TRBV21-1 is a pseudogene. The CDR3 is 16 residues long. Here the CDR3 DNA reads TGTGCCAGCAGTACTACAGGGGTTGTTTTTGGAAACACCATATATTTT. Its protein is CASSTTGVVFGNTIYF.

This chain joins TRBV5-4 and TRBJ2-4; D may be TRBD2 (6 bases). The CDR3 runs 13 residues. Trimming removed 2 bases from V and 8 bases from J, with 11 bases in between. CDR1 and CDR2 (germline): SGHNT, YYREEE (reference sequence). CDR3 nucleotides: TGTGCCAGCAGCTTCAACGGGGAGGACATTCAGTACTTC. Protein: CASSFNGEDIQYF.

The chain is built from TRBV27 and TRBJ1-2; D gene uncertain. Germline CDR1 reads MNHEY; CDR2 reads SMNVEV (reference sequence). Trimming left V 6 bases short and J 0 bases short, with 8 bases between. The length of the CDR3 is 13 residues. The CDR3 region has the DNA TGTGCCAGCAGCGGCGCGGCTAACTATGGCTACACCTTC. Encoded protein: CASSGAANYGYTF.